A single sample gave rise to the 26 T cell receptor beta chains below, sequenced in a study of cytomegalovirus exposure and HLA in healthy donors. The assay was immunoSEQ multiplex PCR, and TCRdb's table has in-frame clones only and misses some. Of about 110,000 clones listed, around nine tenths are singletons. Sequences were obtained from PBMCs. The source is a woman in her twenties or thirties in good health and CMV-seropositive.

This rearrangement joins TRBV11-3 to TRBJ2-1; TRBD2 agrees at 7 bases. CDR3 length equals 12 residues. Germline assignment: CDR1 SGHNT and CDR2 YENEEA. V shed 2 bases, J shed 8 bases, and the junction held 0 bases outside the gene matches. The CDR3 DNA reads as TGTGCCAGCAGCTTACGGGGGGATGAGCAGTTCTTC. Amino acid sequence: CASSLRGDEQFF.

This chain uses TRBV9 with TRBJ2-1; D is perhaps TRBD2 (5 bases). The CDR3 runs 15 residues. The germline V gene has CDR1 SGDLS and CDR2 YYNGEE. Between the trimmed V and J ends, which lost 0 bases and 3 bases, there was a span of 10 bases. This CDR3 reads CASSVGPSHYNEQFF. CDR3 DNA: TGTGCCAGCAGCGTAGGTCCTAGCCACTACAATGAGCAGTTCTTC.

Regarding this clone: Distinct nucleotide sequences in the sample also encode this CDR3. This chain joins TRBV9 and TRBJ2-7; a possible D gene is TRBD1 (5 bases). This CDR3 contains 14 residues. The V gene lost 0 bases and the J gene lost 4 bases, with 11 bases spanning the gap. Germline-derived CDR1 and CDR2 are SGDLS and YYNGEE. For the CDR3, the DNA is TGTGCCAGCAGCGTAGGTCAGGGCCCATACGAGCAGTACTTC. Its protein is CASSVGQGPYEQYF.

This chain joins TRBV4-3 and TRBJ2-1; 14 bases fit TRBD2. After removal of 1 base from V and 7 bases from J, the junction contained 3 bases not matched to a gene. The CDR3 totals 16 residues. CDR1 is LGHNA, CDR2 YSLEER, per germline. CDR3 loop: CASSQVRTSGGNEQFF. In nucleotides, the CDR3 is TGCGCCAGCAGCCAAGTCCGGACTAGCGGGGGGAATGAGCAGTTCTTC.

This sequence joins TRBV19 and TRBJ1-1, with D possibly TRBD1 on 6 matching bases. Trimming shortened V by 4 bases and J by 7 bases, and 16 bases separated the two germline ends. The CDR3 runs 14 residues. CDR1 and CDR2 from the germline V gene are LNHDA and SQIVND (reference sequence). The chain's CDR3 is CASSTGAGGSEAFF. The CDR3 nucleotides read TGTGCCAGTAGTACGGGGGCCGGGGGGAGTGAAGCTTTCTTT.

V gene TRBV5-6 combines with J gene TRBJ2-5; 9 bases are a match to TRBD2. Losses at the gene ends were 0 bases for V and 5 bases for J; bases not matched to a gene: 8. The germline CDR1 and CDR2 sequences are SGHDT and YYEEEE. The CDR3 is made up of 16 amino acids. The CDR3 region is CASSLAPAGGRETQYF. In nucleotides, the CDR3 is TGTGCCAGCAGCTTGGCCCCTGCGGGAGGGCGGGAGACCCAGTACTTC. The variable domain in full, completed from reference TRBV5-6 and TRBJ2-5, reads DAGVTQSPTHLIKTRGQQVTLRCSPKSGHDTVSWYQQALGQGPQFIFQYYEEEERQRGNFPDRFSGHQFPNYSSELNVNALLLGDSALYLCASSLAPAGGRETQYFGPGTRLLVL.

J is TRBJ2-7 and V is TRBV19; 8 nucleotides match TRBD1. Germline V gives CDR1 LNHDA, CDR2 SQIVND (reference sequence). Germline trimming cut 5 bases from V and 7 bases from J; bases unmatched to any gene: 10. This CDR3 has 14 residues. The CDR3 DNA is TGTGCCAGTAGTCGACGACAGGGGTCATGGGAGCAGTACTTC. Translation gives CASSRRQGSWEQYF.

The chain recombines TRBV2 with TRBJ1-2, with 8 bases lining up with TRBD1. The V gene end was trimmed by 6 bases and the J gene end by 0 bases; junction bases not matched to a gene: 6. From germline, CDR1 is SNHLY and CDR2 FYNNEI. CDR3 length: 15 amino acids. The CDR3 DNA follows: TGTGCCAGCAGGACAGGGGCCATATCTAACTATGGCTACACCTTC. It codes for CASRTGAISNYGYTF.

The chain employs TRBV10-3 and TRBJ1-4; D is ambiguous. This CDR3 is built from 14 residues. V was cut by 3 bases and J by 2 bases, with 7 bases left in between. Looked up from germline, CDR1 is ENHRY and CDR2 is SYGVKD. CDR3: CAISDHATNEKLFF. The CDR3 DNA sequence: TGTGCCATCAGTGATCATGCGACTAATGAAAAACTGTTTTTT.

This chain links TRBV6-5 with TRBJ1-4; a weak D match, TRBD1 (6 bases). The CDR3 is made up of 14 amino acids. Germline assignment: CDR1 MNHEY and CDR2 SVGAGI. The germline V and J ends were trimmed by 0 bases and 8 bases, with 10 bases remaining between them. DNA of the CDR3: TGTGCCAGCAGTTACTCAGGGGGACGAGAAAAACTGTTTTTT. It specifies CASSYSGGREKLFF.

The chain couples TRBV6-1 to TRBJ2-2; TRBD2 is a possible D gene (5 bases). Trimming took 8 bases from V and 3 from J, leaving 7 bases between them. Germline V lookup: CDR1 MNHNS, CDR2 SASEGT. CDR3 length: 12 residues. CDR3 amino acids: CASERDTGELFF. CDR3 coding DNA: TGTGCCAGCGAGAGGGACACCGGGGAGCTGTTTTTT.

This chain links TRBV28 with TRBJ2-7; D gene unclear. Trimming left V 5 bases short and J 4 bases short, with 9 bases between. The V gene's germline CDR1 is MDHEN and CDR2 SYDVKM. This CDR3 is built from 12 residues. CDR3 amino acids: CASSHTGYEQYF. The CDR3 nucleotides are TGTGCCAGCAGTCACACGGGTTACGAGCAGTACTTC.

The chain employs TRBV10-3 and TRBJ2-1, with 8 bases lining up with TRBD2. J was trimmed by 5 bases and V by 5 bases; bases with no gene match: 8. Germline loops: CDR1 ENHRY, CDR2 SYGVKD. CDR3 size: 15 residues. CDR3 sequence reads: CAISPTSAYHNEQFF. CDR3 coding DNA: TGTGCCATCAGTCCGACTAGCGCATACCACAATGAGCAGTTCTTC.

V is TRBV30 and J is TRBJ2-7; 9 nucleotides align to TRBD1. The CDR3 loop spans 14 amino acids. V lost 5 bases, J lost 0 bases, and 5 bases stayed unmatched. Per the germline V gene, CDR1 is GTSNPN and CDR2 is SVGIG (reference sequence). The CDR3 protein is CAWGGTGNSYEQYF. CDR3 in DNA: TGTGCCTGGGGGGGGACAGGGAACTCCTACGAGCAGTACTTC.

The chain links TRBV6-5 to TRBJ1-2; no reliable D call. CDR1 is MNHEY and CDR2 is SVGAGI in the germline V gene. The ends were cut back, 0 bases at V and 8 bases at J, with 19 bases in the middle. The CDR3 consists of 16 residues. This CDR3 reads CASSYSVGRARRGYTF. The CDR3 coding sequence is TGTGCCAGCAGTTACTCGGTTGGGCGGGCCAGGCGGGGCTACACCTTC.

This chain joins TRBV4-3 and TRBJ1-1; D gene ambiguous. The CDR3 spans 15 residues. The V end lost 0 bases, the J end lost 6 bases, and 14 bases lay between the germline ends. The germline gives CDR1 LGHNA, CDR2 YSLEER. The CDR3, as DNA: TGCGCCAGCAGCCAAGACAGATCAGGTACGGCTGAAGCTTTCTTT. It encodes CASSQDRSGTAEAFF.

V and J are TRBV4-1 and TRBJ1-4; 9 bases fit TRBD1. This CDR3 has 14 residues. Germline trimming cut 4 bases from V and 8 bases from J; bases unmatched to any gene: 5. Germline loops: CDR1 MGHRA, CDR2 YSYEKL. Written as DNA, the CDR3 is TGCGCCAGCAGCCTCACAGGGGGCCGAGAAAAACTGTTTTTT. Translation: CASSLTGGREKLFF.

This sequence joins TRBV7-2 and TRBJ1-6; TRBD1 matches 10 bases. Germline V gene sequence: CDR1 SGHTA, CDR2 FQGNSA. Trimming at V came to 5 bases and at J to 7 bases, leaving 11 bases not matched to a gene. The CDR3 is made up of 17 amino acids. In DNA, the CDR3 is TGTGCCAGCAGCCGTCCCGGGACAGGGGCGGTAAATTCACCCCTCCACTTT. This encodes CASSRPGTGAVNSPLHF.

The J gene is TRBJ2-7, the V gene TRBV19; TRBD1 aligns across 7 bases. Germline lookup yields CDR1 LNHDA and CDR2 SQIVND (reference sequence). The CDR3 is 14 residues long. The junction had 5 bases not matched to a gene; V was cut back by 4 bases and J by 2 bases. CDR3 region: CASSTGTETYEQYF. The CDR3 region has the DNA TGTGCCAGTAGTACCGGGACAGAAACCTACGAGCAGTACTTC.

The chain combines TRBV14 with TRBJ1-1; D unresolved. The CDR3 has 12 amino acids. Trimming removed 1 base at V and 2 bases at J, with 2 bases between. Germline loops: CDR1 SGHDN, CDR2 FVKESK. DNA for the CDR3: TGTGCCAGCAGCCAAGCAAACACTGAAGCTTTCTTT. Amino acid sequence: CASSQANTEAFF. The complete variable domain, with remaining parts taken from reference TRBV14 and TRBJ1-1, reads EAGVTQFPSHSVIEKGQTVTLRCDPISGHDNLYWYRRVMGKEIKFLLHFVKESKQDESGMPNNRFLAERTGGTYSTLKVQPAELEDSGVYFCASSQANTEAFFGQGTRLTVV.

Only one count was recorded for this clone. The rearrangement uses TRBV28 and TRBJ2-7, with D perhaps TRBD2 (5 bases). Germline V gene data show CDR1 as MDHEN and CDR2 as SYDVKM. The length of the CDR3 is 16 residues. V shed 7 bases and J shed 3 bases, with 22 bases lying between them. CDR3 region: CASTSRERNPFYEQYF. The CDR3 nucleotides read TGTGCCAGCACCTCAAGGGAGCGGAACCCTTTCTACGAGCAGTACTTC.

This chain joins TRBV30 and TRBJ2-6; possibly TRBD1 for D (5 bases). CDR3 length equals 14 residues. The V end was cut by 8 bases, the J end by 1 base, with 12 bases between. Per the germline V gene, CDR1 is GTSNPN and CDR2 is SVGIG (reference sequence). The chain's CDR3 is CAGHLGSGANVLTF. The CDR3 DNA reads TGTGCCGGACACCTGGGGTCTGGGGCCAACGTCCTGACTTTC.

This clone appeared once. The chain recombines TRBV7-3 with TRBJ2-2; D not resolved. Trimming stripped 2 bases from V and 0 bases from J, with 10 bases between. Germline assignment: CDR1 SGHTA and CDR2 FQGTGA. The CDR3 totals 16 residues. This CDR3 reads CASSLHPGANTGELFF. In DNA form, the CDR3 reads TGTGCCAGCAGCTTACATCCGGGTGCGAACACCGGGGAGCTGTTTTTT.

The DNA for the CDR3 is TGCGCCAGCAGCCAAGATTCCTCTAGCGGGGTTAACAATGAGCAGTTCTTC. Protein sequence: CASSQDSSSGVNNEQFF. This rearrangement joins TRBV4-1 to TRBJ2-1; 9 bases fit TRBD2. The CDR3 is 17 amino acids. J was trimmed by 5 bases and V by 0 bases; bases with no gene match: 8. Germline CDR1 MGHRA, CDR2 YSYEKL.

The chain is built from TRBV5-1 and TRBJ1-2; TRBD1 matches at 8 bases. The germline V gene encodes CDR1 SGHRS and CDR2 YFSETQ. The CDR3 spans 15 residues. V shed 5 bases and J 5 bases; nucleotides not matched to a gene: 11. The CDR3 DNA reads TGCGCCAGCAGGACCACAGGCCAGGGGGCTTATGGCTACACCTTC. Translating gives CASRTTGQGAYGYTF.

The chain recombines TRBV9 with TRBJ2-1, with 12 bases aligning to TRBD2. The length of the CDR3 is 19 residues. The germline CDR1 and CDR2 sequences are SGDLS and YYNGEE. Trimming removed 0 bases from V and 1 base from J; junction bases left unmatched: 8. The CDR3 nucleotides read TGTGCCAGCAGCGTAGAGGCTAGCGGGGGGGCCGGGTCCTACAATGAGCAGTTCTTC. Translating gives CASSVEASGGAGSYNEQFF.